These 2 T cell receptor beta chains originate from one sample sequenced in a study of Ad26.COV2.S vaccination and SARS-CoV-2 variants. The assay was immunoSEQ multiplex PCR, and TCRdb's table has in-frame clones only and misses some. The data contain some 520,000 clones, 87% of them singletons. Indicated treatment: roughly 20 received Ad26.COV2.S at low or high dose, single or two shots; about 5 received placebo; per-sample allocation not given. Samples analyzed were those drawn on day 63 after the first vaccine or placebo injection. Sequenced here: peripheral blood, sampled in a trial of Ad26.COV2.S vaccine versus placebo. Receptors were obtained from a person aged 18 to 59 who received the Ad26.COV2.S COVID-19 vaccine or a placebo.

This rearrangement joins TRBV3-1 (or the pseudogene TRBV3-2) to TRBJ2-1, with a possible D match to TRBD2 (6 bases). Germline V CDR1 and CDR2: LGHDT, YNNKEL (reference sequence). Trimming removed 2 bases from V and 1 base from J, with 12 bases in between. The CDR3 spans 16 residues. Here the CDR3 DNA reads TGTGCCAGCAGCCAATTCCTCGGACTATCCTACAATGAGCAGTTCTTC. Amino acid sequence: CASSQFLGLSYNEQFF.

The CDR3 loop reads CASSIADRISGNTIYF. DNA of the CDR3: TGTGCCAGTAGTATAGCCGACAGAATCTCTGGAAACACCATATATTTT. This chain joins TRBV19 and TRBJ1-3; a weak D match, TRBD1 (5 bases). Trimming cost V 1 base and J 0 bases, with 10 bases left between them. CDR3 length: 16 residues. Looked up from germline, CDR1 is LNHDA and CDR2 is SQIVND (reference sequence).